The present T cell receptor beta chain was sequenced within a study of T cell repertoires in cytomegalovirus infection. About the research overall: CMV epitopes, recently identified HLA-C-restricted and well-studied HLA-B-restricted, were used. Matching HLA type and CMV infection were both indicated by public TCR beta signatures.

Concerning this clonotype: Its antigen is undetermined.

Findings and limits, study-wide: In two of eight donors, the top clonotype was HLA-C-restricted CMV-specific. Based on cumulative public TCR beta family frequency, carriers of CMV plus the relevant HLA were identified.

CDR1 is SGHTA and CDR2 is FQGNSA in the germline V gene. V lost 5 bases, J lost 6 bases, and 11 bases lay in between. This CDR3 has 12 residues. TCRdb reprocessed the reads with MiXCR, giving one entry per CDR3 protein. There are about 830,000 distinct CDR3 sequences in the sample; roughly 33% occur only once, and 12% lies in the top ten. The rearrangement uses TRBV7-2 and TRBJ2-7; tentatively, D is TRBD2 (6 bases). Sequenced material: cultured CD8+ T cells from PBMCs, taken from culture after CMV antigen stimulation. The receptor's source is a human donor in good health (CMV status not recorded). Some clones in this sample may be carry-over from other donors' samples. The CDR3 spells CASSRSGPEQYV. The CDR3 DNA reads TGTGCCAGCAGCCGGAGCGGGCCCGAGCAGTACGTC.